These T cell receptor beta chains were read from a single sample in a study of blood T cell repertoires in COVID-19. The repertoire was sequenced with immunoSEQ multiplex PCR; TCRdb's copy has only in-frame clones and lacks some. Found here are some 340,000 clones, less than 85% of them singletons; the top ten hold roughly 3.6%. Material for sequencing was peripheral blood. The receptors stem from a woman younger than 30 with acute or convalescent COVID-19. The conserved cysteine and the conserved F or W are not part of the CDR3 here. The order of the fields is clone size, CDR3 length, V gene, CDR3 protein. Not every row has a clone size; where given, it reads once, few, many or a size class.

abundance: -; len: 15; v_gene: TRBV10-2; CDR3aa: ASSFPGLAGGNNEQF
abundance: -; len: 14; v_gene: TRBV29-1; CDR3aa: SVPLVAGITYNEQF
abundance: -; len: 13; v_gene: TRBV24-1; CDR3aa: ATSDRREGQETQY
abundance: few; len: 13; v_gene: TRBV18; CDR3aa: ASSPGQGFHQPQH
abundance: -; len: 14; v_gene: TRBV19; CDR3aa: ASSPQGGGTTDTQY
abundance: -; len: 13; v_gene: TRBV19; CDR3aa: ASSIVPTTGNTIY
abundance: -; len: 11; v_gene: TRBV6-5; CDR3aa: ASSAGGGYGYT
abundance: few; len: 13; v_gene: TRBV3-1/TRBV3-2; CDR3aa: ASSQDRGGNTEAF
abundance: -; len: 12; v_gene: TRBV29-1; CDR3aa: SVEWAGGTDTQY
abundance: -; len: 14; v_gene: TRBV24-1; CDR3aa: ATSDSKAGGQETQY
abundance: few; len: 15; v_gene: TRBV5-8; CDR3aa: ASSLIMGGSNTGELF
abundance: -; len: 15; v_gene: TRBV7-9; CDR3aa: ASSLVPGLEWANEQF
abundance: few; len: 12; v_gene: TRBV6-1; CDR3aa: ASSDRGRLHGYT
abundance: few; len: 11; v_gene: TRBV19; CDR3aa: ASSIDPDYGYT
abundance: -; len: 14; v_gene: TRBV27; CDR3aa: ASSFWGRSNTGELF
abundance: -; len: 13; v_gene: TRBV19; CDR3aa: ASSPSGGVFYGYT
abundance: -; len: 11; v_gene: TRBV2; CDR3aa: ASSGQGDQPQH
abundance: once; len: 11; v_gene: TRBV18; CDR3aa: ASSPPSVSEQY
abundance: few; len: 15; v_gene: TRBV24-1; CDR3aa: ATSVVAGGPGTDTQY
abundance: once; len: 10; v_gene: TRBV19; CDR3aa: ASKTEGNTIY
abundance: -; len: 13; v_gene: TRBV5-1; CDR3aa: ASSLLDRAFHEQY
abundance: -; len: 12; v_gene: TRBV3-1/TRBV3-2; CDR3aa: ASSQVIRDHEQY
abundance: -; len: 13; v_gene: TRBV5-1; CDR3aa: ASSLGQGGNQPQH
abundance: -; len: 12; v_gene: TRBV5-1; CDR3aa: ASSSHRVEREQF
abundance: -; len: 11; v_gene: TRBV6-5; CDR3aa: ASRRGANYEQY
abundance: -; len: 10; v_gene: TRBV25-1; CDR3aa: ASSEYQGGAF
abundance: once; len: 12; v_gene: TRBV19; CDR3aa: ASSINGRGGEQY
abundance: few; len: 12; v_gene: TRBV7-9; CDR3aa: ASSERDRNTEAF
abundance: -; len: 11; v_gene: TRBV2; CDR3aa: ASRVDSNTEAF
abundance: -; len: 11; v_gene: TRBV7-3; CDR3aa: ASSLTPGQPQH
abundance: -; len: 13; v_gene: TRBV9; CDR3aa: ASSVSTGAADTQY
abundance: -; len: 10; v_gene: TRBV9; CDR3aa: ASSGPGGAQH
abundance: -; len: 13; v_gene: TRBV4-1; CDR3aa: ASSVELSSGNTIY
abundance: -; len: 12; v_gene: TRBV12-5; CDR3aa: ASGLWGTRYGYT
abundance: -; len: 12; v_gene: TRBV28; CDR3aa: ASSFGQNTDTQY
abundance: -; len: 10; v_gene: TRBV4-2; CDR3aa: ASLDSYTEAF
abundance: -; len: 14; v_gene: TRBV24-1; CDR3aa: ATSDARDPAPNEQF
abundance: -; len: 13; v_gene: TRBV6-5; CDR3aa: ASRPGLAVSYEQY
abundance: -; len: 11; v_gene: TRBV6-5; CDR3aa: ASTQGAWYEQY
abundance: -; len: 12; v_gene: TRBV10-3; CDR3aa: AISERTGGDEQY
abundance: -; len: 11; v_gene: TRBV11-2; CDR3aa: ASSMGLPGTQY
abundance: few; len: 13; v_gene: TRBV11-2; CDR3aa: ASSLEAGLNYGYT
abundance: once; len: 13; v_gene: TRBV5-1; CDR3aa: ASSYYSTSTDTQY
abundance: -; len: 12; v_gene: TRBV19; CDR3aa: ASSITGANYGYT
abundance: -; len: 11; v_gene: TRBV7-3; CDR3aa: ASSPRTAYEQY
abundance: -; len: 12; v_gene: TRBV7-9; CDR3aa: ASSVQYAGTEAF
abundance: -; len: 12; v_gene: TRBV29-1; CDR3aa: SVVKGQGVYEQY
abundance: -; len: 12; v_gene: TRBV6-5; CDR3aa: ASRPNRARTEAF
abundance: -; len: 14; v_gene: TRBV5-6; CDR3aa: ASSLDRTSPTDTQY
abundance: -; len: 13; v_gene: TRBV5-1; CDR3aa: ASSLTGTAADTQY
abundance: few; len: 13; v_gene: TRBV5-1; CDR3aa: ASSLAGVTNTEAF
abundance: -; len: 13; v_gene: TRBV5-1; CDR3aa: ASSPTGTSGYEQY
abundance: -; len: 10; v_gene: TRBV7-9; CDR3aa: ASSRDNQPQH
abundance: -; len: 12; v_gene: TRBV9; CDR3aa: ASSFSGGIGEAF
abundance: -; len: 13; v_gene: TRBV19; CDR3aa: ASTRTGAALTEAF
abundance: -; len: 16; v_gene: TRBV5-1; CDR3aa: ASRVGSGQSSGANVLT
abundance: -; len: 12; v_gene: TRBV6-6; CDR3aa: ASSRQGLDQPQH